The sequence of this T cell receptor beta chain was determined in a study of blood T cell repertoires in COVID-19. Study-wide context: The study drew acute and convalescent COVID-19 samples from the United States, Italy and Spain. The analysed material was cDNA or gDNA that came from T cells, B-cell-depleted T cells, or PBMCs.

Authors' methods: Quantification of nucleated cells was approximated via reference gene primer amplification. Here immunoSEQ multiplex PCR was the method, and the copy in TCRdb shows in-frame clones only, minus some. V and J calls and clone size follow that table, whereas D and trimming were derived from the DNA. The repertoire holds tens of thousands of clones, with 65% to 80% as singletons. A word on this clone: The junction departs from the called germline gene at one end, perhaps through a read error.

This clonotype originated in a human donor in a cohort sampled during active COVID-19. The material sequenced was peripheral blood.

The CDR3 DNA reads TGTGCTAGCAGCCCTGGGGGACAGGGGCGAGATACGCAGTATTTT. Protein product: CASSPGGQGRDTQYF. The chain is built from TRBV7-7 and TRBJ2-3; 10 bases are shared with TRBD1. CDR1 is SSHAT and CDR2 is FNYEAQ in the germline V gene (reference sequence). The CDR3 is made up of 15 amino acids.